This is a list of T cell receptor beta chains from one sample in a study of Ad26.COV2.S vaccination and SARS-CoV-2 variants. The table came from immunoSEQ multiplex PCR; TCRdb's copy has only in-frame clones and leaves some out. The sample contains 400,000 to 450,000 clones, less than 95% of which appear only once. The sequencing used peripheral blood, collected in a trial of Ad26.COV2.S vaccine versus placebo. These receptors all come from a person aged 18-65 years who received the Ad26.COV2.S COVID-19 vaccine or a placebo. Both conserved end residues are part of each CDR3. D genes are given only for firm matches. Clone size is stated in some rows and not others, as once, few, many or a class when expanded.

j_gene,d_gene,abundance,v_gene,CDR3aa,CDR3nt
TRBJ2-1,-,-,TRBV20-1,CSASPEGDPRFSYNEQFF,TGCAGTGCTAGTCCCGAAGGGGACCCCAGATTCTCCTACAATGAGCAGTTCTTC
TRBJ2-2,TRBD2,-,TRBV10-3,CAIQQGLESTGELFF,TGTGCCATCCAGCAGGGACTAGAGAGCACCGGGGAGCTGTTTTTT
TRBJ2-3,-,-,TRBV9,CASSVGRGSTDTQYF,TGTGCCAGCAGCGTAGGCAGGGGTTCCACAGATACGCAGTATTTT
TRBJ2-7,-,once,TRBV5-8,CASSLDYEQYF,TGTGCCAGCAGCTTGGATTACGAGCAGTACTTC
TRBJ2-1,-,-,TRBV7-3,CASSLGYNEQFF,TGTGCCAGCAGCTTAGGTTACAATGAGCAGTTCTTC
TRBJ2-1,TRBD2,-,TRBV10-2,CASSETSGPSSYNEQFF,TGCGCCAGCAGTGAGACTAGCGGGCCGAGCTCCTACAATGAGCAGTTCTTC
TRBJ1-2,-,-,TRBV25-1,CASSEGVGLSVMDYTF,TGTGCCAGCAGTGAAGGGGTGGGGCTGTCGGTTATGGACTACACCTTC
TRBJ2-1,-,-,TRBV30,CAWSHLGDEQFF,TGTGCCTGGAGCCATTTGGGTGATGAGCAGTTCTTC
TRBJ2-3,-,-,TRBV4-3,CASSQDYGGNQIYTDTQYF,TGCGCCAGCAGCCAAGATTATGGCGGGAACCAAATATACACAGATACGCAGTATTTT
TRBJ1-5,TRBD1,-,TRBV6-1,CASSDRTGASLPQHF,TGTGCCAGCAGTGATCGGACAGGGGCTAGCTTGCCCCAGCATTTT
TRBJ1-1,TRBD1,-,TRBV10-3,CAISGDRVETEAFF,TGTGCCATCAGTGGAGACAGGGTCGAAACTGAAGCTTTCTTT
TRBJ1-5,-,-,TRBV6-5,CASSYQGNQPQHF,TGTGCCAGCAGTTACCAGGGTAATCAGCCCCAGCATTTT
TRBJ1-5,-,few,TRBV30,CAWSVPQGRNQPQHF,TGTGCCTGGAGTGTACCGCAGGGCCGAAATCAGCCCCAGCATTTT
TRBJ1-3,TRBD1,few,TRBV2,CASTRTGGNTIYF,TGTGCCAGCACCCGGACAGGTGGAAACACCATATATTTT
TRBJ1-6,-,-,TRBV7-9,CASSSQVGIGIAYNSPLHF,TGTGCCAGCAGCTCCCAGGTCGGGATAGGGATCGCCTATAATTCACCCCTCCACTTT
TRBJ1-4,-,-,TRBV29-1,CSVEWVGEKLFF,TGCAGCGTTGAATGGGTCGGAGAAAAACTGTTTTTT
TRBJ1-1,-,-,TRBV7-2,CASRGPIAEAFF,TGTGCCAGCAGGGGACCGATCGCTGAAGCTTTCTTT
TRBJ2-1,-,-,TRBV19,CATGDNYNEQFF,TGTGCCACAGGGGATAACTACAATGAGCAGTTCTTC
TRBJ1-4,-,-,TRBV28,CASSQGPGSEKLFF,TGTGCCAGCAGTCAGGGGCCAGGGAGTGAAAAACTGTTTTTT
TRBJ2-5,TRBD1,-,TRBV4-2,CASSQTRGTGGETQYF,TGTGCCAGCAGCCAAACCCGCGGGACAGGCGGGGAGACCCAGTACTTC
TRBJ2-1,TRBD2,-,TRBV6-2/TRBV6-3,CASSYWGLAGDEQFF,TGTGCCAGCAGTTACTGGGGACTAGCGGGAGACGAGCAGTTCTTC
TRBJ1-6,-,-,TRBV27,CASSLRTRINSPLHF,TGTGCCAGCAGCCTCCGGACAAGAATTAATTCACCCCTCCACTTT
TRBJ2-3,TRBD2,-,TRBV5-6,CASSLGGAAFADTQYF,TGTGCCAGCAGCCTGGGAGGGGCGGCGTTCGCAGATACGCAGTATTTT
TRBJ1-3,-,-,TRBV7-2,CASSYDGVASGNTIYF,TGTGCCAGCAGCTATGACGGGGTGGCAAGTGGAAACACCATATATTTT
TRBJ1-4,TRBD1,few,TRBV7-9,CASSLGEDRRGEKLFF,TGTGCCAGCAGCTTAGGGGAGGACAGGCGTGGGGAAAAACTGTTTTTT
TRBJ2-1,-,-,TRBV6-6,CASSYMATNIYNEQFF,TGTGCCAGCAGTTACATGGCTACCAACATCTACAATGAGCAGTTCTTC
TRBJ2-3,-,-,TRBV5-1,CASSLGGVITDTQYF,TGCGCCAGCAGCTTGGGGGGAGTTATCACAGATACGCAGTATTTT
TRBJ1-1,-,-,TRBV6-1,CASSEASGGTEAFF,TGTGCCAGCAGTGAAGCGTCCGGGGGCACTGAAGCTTTCTTT
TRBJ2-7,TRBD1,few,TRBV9,CASSALDRSYEQYF,TGTGCCAGCAGCGCGTTGGACAGGTCCTACGAGCAGTACTTC
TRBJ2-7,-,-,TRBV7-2,CASSLTSYEQYF,TGTGCCAGCAGCTTGACTTCCTACGAGCAGTACTTC
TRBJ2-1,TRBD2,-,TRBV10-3,CAITPGLAGDEQFF,TGTGCCATTACCCCAGGGCTAGCGGGGGATGAGCAGTTCTTC
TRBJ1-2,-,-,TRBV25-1,CASSEYPYGYTF,TGTGCCAGCAGTGAATATCCCTATGGCTACACCTTC
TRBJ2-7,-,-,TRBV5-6,CASSSGVRKQYF,TGTGCCAGCAGCTCGGGGGTGAGGAAGCAGTACTTC
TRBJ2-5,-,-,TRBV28,CASSLVDSLGAQYF,TGTGCCAGCAGTTTAGTCGACTCCCTGGGAGCCCAGTACTTC
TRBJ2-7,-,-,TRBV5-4,CASSLDPAVTYEQYF,TGTGCCAGCAGCTTGGATCCAGCGGTTACCTACGAGCAGTACTTC
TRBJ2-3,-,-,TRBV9,CASSVEGRPTDTQYF,TGTGCCAGCAGCGTAGAAGGCCGCCCCACAGATACGCAGTATTTT
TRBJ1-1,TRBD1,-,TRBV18,CASSPGQGGGAFF,TGTGCCAGCTCACCCGGACAGGGGGGGGGAGCTTTCTTT
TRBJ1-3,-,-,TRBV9,CASSIDGNSGNTIYF,TGTGCCAGCAGCATCGACGGAAACTCTGGAAACACCATATATTTT
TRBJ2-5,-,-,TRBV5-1,CASSFSGEETQYF,TGCGCCAGCAGCTTTAGCGGAGAAGAGACCCAGTACTTC
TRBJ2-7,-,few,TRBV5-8,CASSLGRVTYEQYF,TGTGCCAGCAGCTTGGGCAGGGTCACCTACGAGCAGTACTTC
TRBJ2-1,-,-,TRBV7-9,CAIQDSTKGDYNEQFF,TGTGCCATTCAGGACAGTACGAAGGGTGACTACAATGAGCAGTTCTTC
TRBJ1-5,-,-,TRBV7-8,CASSFGNQPQHF,TGTGCCAGCAGCTTCGGCAATCAGCCCCAGCATTTT
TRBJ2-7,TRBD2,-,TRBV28,CASSSREGQLKYEQYF,TGTGCCAGCAGTTCGCGGGAGGGCCAGTTGAAATACGAGCAGTACTTC
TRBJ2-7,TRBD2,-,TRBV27,CASTNYGASGGYEQYF,TGTGCCAGCACCAATTATGGGGCTAGCGGGGGCTACGAGCAGTACTTC
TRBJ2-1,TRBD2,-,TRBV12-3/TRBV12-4,CASGASGSNEQFF,TGTGCCAGCGGAGCTAGCGGGAGCAATGAGCAGTTCTTC
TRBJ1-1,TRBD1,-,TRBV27,CASSLMAGTGGTEAFF,TGTGCCAGCAGTCTTATGGCCGGGACAGGGGGCACTGAAGCTTTCTTT
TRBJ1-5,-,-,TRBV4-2,CASSQVGDQPQHF,TGTGCCAGCAGCCAAGTGGGGGATCAGCCCCAGCATTTT
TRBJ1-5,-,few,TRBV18,CASSPGSPVLNQPQHF,TGTGCCAGCTCACCAGGGTCGCCGGTCCTCAATCAGCCCCAGCATTTT
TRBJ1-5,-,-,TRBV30,CAWSRRDTRINQPQHF,TGTGCCTGGTCCCGTAGGGACACCCGCATCAATCAGCCCCAGCATTTT
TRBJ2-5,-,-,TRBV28,CASSPRLRPTDF,TGTGCCAGCAGCCCCAGGCTGAGGCCGACCGACTTC
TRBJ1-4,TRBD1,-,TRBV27,CASRGGGLTNEKLFF,TGTGCCAGCAGGGGAGGGGGCTTAACTAATGAAAAACTGTTTTTT
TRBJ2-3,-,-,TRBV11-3,CASSPGNTDTQYF,TGTGCCAGCAGCCCGGGGAACACAGATACGCAGTATTTT
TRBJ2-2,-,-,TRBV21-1,CASSKRSIAGDGWMTGELFF,TGTGCCAGCAGCAAAAGGAGCATAGCGGGAGATGGTTGGATGACCGGGGAGCTGTTTTTT
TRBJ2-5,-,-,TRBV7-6,CASRKLGPQETQYF,TGTGCCAGCAGAAAACTAGGTCCACAGGAGACCCAGTACTTC
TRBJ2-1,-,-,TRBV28,CASSLLYNEQFF,TGTGCCAGCAGTTTATTATACAATGAGCAGTTCTTC
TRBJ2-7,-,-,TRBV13,CASSNRTGEQYF,TGTGCCAGCAGCAACAGGACGGGGGAGCAGTACTTC
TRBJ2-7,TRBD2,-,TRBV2,CASSERGGPYEQYF,TGTGCCAGCAGTGAACGGGGGGGTCCCTACGAGCAGTACTTC
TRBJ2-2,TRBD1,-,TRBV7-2,CASSSGTGYTGELFF,TGTGCCAGCAGCTCCGGGACAGGTTACACCGGGGAGCTGTTTTTT
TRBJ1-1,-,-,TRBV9,CASSAGVATEAFF,TGTGCCAGCAGCGCAGGGGTGGCCACTGAAGCTTTCTTT